This T cell receptor (beta chain) derives from a study of T cells in Graves' hyperthyroidism and ophthalmopathy (dated by TCRdb to between 2019 and 2020). Notes on the research overall: Peripheral blood was sampled at the time of initial diagnosis, prior to any treatment. An independent validation cohort of around 20 hyperthyroidism patients and some 15 patients who later progressed to ophthalmopathy tested prospective prediction of ophthalmopathy. TCR Vbeta CDR3 sequencing of 140 or so peripheral blood samples (around 45 ophthalmopathy, about 75 hyperthyroidism and about 17 progressor patients) is reported in the paper. In addition, the study compared T-cell repertoires in thyroid tissue and in blood from several Graves' hyperthyroidism patients. To identify TCR V-J signatures that set the groups apart, the researchers used a discovery cohort of about a hundred patients, made up of some 41 with Graves' ophthalmopathy and about 60 with stable Graves' hyperthyroidism. After sampling, hyperthyroidism patients received methimazole starting at 30 mg daily, and ophthalmopathy patients received high-dose intravenous methylprednisolone. The approximately 100 discovery patients were randomly divided into training and test sets at a 7:3 ratio. General findings and caveats noted by the study authors: Sample size was not statistically predetermined, and investigators were not blinded to group allocation. A model built on a 13 V-J signature distinguished ophthalmopathy from stable hyperthyroidism, reaching approximately 89% sensitivity and about 81% specificity in cross-validation and 80%/75% in testing. Most expanded thyroid clonotypes (frequency above 0.001) were also detected in blood, a finding suggesting that blood repertoires may reflect thyroid immune responses. During validation, the model predicted progression to ophthalmopathy a median of approximately six months ahead of onset, with roughly 65% sensitivity and around 73% specificity.

This clonotype was counted many times. Its antigen is still unknown. No base-level quality is on record; no much larger clone is a single base apart. Moderately to severely active disease, a Clinical Activity Score of at least 3, a NOSPECS grade of at least 4, and a duration under 3 months were present in ophthalmopathy patients. The study excluded patients with uncontrolled infections, other autoimmune diseases, pregnancy or lactation. Diagnoses were based on clinical symptoms, serum thyroxine and TRAb, thyroid ultrasound and orbital computed tomography. PBMCs were separated from 7.5 to 10 ml of fresh peripheral blood using Ficoll-Paque density gradient centrifugation. Total RNA was extracted using Trizol reagent, and RNA quality was assessed on an Agilent 2100 Bioanalyzer. The TCR beta CDR3 regions were amplified from the RNA transcripts. A first-round RT-PCR of the TCR CDR3 used the HTBI primer set with the Qiagen OneStep RT-PCR kit. Libraries were constructed in a second round of multiplex PCR, after which size selection and purification were carried out. Libraries were sequenced paired-end with 100 bp reads on an Illumina HiSeq2000. Per the authors' processing: SOAPnuke was used to process the raw data, with reads discarded if the reads contained adapters or uncalled bases, had a mean Phred below 15, or lacked an exact constant-primer or identifier match. COPE v1.2.5 was used to merge the high-quality paired reads, and each unique nucleotide sequence was defined as a clonotype. MiTCR v1.1 was used to align the clonotypes against IMGT TRBV, TRBD and TRBJ reference segments. The analysis included only V-J combinations with a frequency above 0.0001, which together covered 99.2% of the repertoires. A TCS score was defined as the ratio of F50 (clonal expansion) to E x V (chaos), with BLOSUM62-based TCRdist applied between CDR3 peptides within each V-J. Welch's t-statistics and random forest reduced 500 to 550 V-J features to around 14, which were used in a naive Bayes classifier (R e1071). TCRdb took the public reads, trimmed them with fastp at Q25, ran MiXCR for clone calling and kept in-frame beta chains. When rows share a CDR3 protein, they turn into one entry using the most common DNA and genes. TCRdb assigned the V and J calls; the authors' analysis was not used. This sample gives hundreds of thousands of distinct CDR3 sequences in total; approximately 25% of them show up just once. About 10% of the sample is taken by the ten largest.

The germline V gene (reference sequence) gives CDR1 as LNHNV and CDR2 as YYDKDF. From cysteine to phenylalanine, the CDR3 is 15 amino acids long. Left in the record is the CDR3 DNA by itself, 45 bases read in frame from the first base. The junction carries 18 bases between V and J, which are trimmed by 3 bases and 7 bases respectively. This clonotype was sampled from a woman aged 25 to 39 with Graves' ophthalmopathy. The sequencing sample was made of blood. The chain is made from TRBV15 and TRBJ2-5, with the D gene possibly TRBD1 or TRBD2, each one fitting 5 bases. Here the CDR3 is given as CATSSPDGRGVTQYF. The DNA is as follows: TGTGCCACCAGCAGCCCGGACGGCCGAGGGGTGACCCAGTACTTC.